This passage covers 3 T cell receptor beta chains from one sample sequenced in a study of blood T cell repertoires in COVID-19 (dated by TCRdb to 2020 to 2021). Libraries were prepared through the immunoSEQ multiplex PCR assay. TCRdb re-hosts the immuneACCESS table, in-frame sequences only. Its copies lack some clones; in the studies checked, an unresolved V gene accounts for under half of them, and the cause for the rest is not known. Across this sample there are 100,000 to 150,000 clones, with 84% seen only once. The top ten clones comprise about 1.3% of the sample. The sample consisted of peripheral blood. The receptors were gathered from a man in his fifties or sixties with acute or convalescent COVID-19.

The rearrangement links TRBV7-9 to TRBJ2-7; D gene unclear. CDR1 and CDR2 from the germline V gene are SEHNR and FQNEAQ (reference sequence). V shed 4 bases and J shed 3 bases, with 4 bases lying between them. The CDR3 has 11 amino acids. CDR3 loop: CASSSHYEQYF. CDR3 coding DNA: TGTGCCAGCAGCTCCCACTACGAGCAGTACTTC.

In regard to this clone: The identical CDR3 is also encoded by other nucleotide sequences in the sample. The genes are TRBV18 and TRBJ2-7, with 10 bases matching TRBD2. This CDR3 comprises 15 residues. V lost 6 bases and J lost 1; bases outside the gene matches: 6. Germline V gene sequence: CDR1 KGHSH, CDR2 LQKENI. The CDR3 loop is CASSPRTSGSYEQYF. In nucleotides, the CDR3 is TGTGCCAGCTCCCCAAGGACTAGCGGTTCCTACGAGCAGTACTTC.

This chain connects TRBV6-1 to TRBJ1-4; the D gene is possibly TRBD1 (6 bases). Trimming left V 2 bases short and J 8 bases short, with 12 bases between. This CDR3 contains 14 residues. CDR1 MNHNS and CDR2 SASEGT come from the germline V gene. In DNA, the CDR3 is TGTGCCAGCAGTGAAAGGGGGGGGGAAGAAAAACTGTTTTTT. Translation gives CASSERGGEEKLFF.